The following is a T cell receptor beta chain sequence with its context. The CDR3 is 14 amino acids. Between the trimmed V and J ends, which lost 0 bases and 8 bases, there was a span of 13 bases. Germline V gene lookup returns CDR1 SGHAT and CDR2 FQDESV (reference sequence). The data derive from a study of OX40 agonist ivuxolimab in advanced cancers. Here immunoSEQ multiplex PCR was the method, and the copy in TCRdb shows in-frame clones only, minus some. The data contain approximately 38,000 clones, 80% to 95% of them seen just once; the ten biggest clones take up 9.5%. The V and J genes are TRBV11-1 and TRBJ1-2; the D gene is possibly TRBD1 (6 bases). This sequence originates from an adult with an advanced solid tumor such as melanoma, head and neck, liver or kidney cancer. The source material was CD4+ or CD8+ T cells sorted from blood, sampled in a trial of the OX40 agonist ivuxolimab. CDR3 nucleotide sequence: TGTGCCAGCAGCTTAGCGGGCAGGGGAGACGGCTACACCTTC. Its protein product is CASSLAGRGDGYTF.